Listed below are T cell receptor beta chains from one sample, sequenced in a study of early T cells in non-severe SARS-CoV-2 infection. One entry per CDR3 protein, called by TCRdb with MiXCR from the 5' RACE reads. In the table there are roughly 38,000 distinct CDR3 sequences, nearly 6% of which are singletons. Material: whole blood. These receptors originate from an adult who was a healthcare worker with PCR-confirmed SARS-CoV-2 infection or an uninfected control (not recorded which). The CDR3 runs from the conserved cysteine through the conserved F or W. Each record gives: D gene, clone size, V gene, J gene, CDR3 DNA, CDR3 protein. A D gene is named only where the DNA matches it firmly. Part of the rows lack a size; the others show once, few, many or a class for expanded clones.

D gene: TRBD1
clone size: NA
V gene: TRBV3-1
J gene: TRBJ1-4
CDR3 DNA: TGTGCCAGCAGCCGATGGGGACAGCTTGAAAAACTGTTTTTT
CDR3 protein: CASSRWGQLEKLFF

D gene: NA
clone size: many
V gene: TRBV6-5
J gene: TRBJ2-4
CDR3 DNA: TGTGCCAGCAGTTACTCAGGCGTAGCCAAAAACATTCAGTACTTC
CDR3 protein: CASSYSGVAKNIQYF

D gene: NA
clone size: many
V gene: TRBV6-5
J gene: TRBJ2-7
CDR3 DNA: TGTGCCAGCAGGCCCCTAGCGTGTCAAGGAGGCTGCGAGCAGTACTTC
CDR3 protein: CASRPLACQGGCEQYF

D gene: NA
clone size: few
V gene: TRBV11-2
J gene: TRBJ1-1
CDR3 DNA: TGTGCCAGCAGATTTAAAAGGGGATCCATGAACACTGAAGCTTTCTTT
CDR3 protein: CASRFKRGSMNTEAFF

D gene: NA
clone size: medium-sized
V gene: TRBV7-6
J gene: TRBJ2-7
CDR3 DNA: TGTGCCAGCAGCTTAGGATGGGCCTCACAGGGAGAGCAGTACTTC
CDR3 protein: CASSLGWASQGEQYF

D gene: NA
clone size: many
V gene: TRBV7-6
J gene: TRBJ2-3
CDR3 DNA: TGTGCCAGCAGCTTGGTGAGCACAGATACGCAGTATTTT
CDR3 protein: CASSLVSTDTQYF

D gene: NA
clone size: many
V gene: TRBV20-1
J gene: TRBJ1-2
CDR3 DNA: TGCAGTGCTGAAACTAGGGGGGAAGTCTATGGCTACACCTTC
CDR3 protein: CSAETRGEVYGYTF

D gene: NA
clone size: many
V gene: TRBV12-3/TRBV12-4
J gene: TRBJ2-1
CDR3 DNA: TGTGCCAGCAGTTTCAGGGTTATTTCCTACAATGAGCAGTTCTTC
CDR3 protein: CASSFRVISYNEQFF

D gene: TRBD2
clone size: many
V gene: TRBV2
J gene: TRBJ2-5
CDR3 DNA: TGTGCCAGCTCCCTAGCGGACCAAGAGACCCAGTACTTC
CDR3 protein: CASSLADQETQYF

D gene: NA
clone size: many
V gene: TRBV5-1
J gene: TRBJ2-3
CDR3 DNA: TGCGCCAGCAGGCGGGATGGGCAGAGCACAGATACGCAGTATTTT
CDR3 protein: CASRRDGQSTDTQYF

D gene: TRBD2
clone size: many
V gene: TRBV5-1
J gene: TRBJ2-5
CDR3 DNA: TGCGCCAGCAGCTGGGACACGGAAGGCCGAACTAGCGGGCCCAGACAAGAGACCCAGTACTTC
CDR3 protein: CASSWDTEGRTSGPRQETQYF

D gene: NA
clone size: many
V gene: TRBV28
J gene: TRBJ1-5
CDR3 DNA: TGTGCCAGCAGTTTAGCTACAGGGACGGGGCAGCCCCAGCATTTT
CDR3 protein: CASSLATGTGQPQHF

D gene: NA
clone size: many
V gene: TRBV29-1
J gene: TRBJ2-3
CDR3 DNA: TGCAGCCTTTCAAGGCAGGCCCCAGATACGCAGTATTTT
CDR3 protein: CSLSRQAPDTQYF

D gene: NA
clone size: medium-sized
V gene: TRBV20-1
J gene: TRBJ2-7
CDR3 DNA: TGCAGTGCTAGAGTAAAACCCTACGAGCAGTACTTC
CDR3 protein: CSARVKPYEQYF

D gene: NA
clone size: many
V gene: TRBV12-3/TRBV12-4
J gene: TRBJ1-1
CDR3 DNA: TGTGCCAGCAGTTTGGATGGATACACTGAAGCTTTCTTT
CDR3 protein: CASSLDGYTEAFF

D gene: NA
clone size: many
V gene: TRBV4-3
J gene: TRBJ2-6
CDR3 DNA: TGCGCCAGCAGCCAAGATACCAGCTCTGGGGCCAACGTCCTGACTTTC
CDR3 protein: CASSQDTSSGANVLTF

D gene: NA
clone size: many
V gene: TRBV4-2
J gene: TRBJ1-3
CDR3 DNA: TGTGCCAGCAGCCAATGGTCTGGAAACACCATATATTTT
CDR3 protein: CASSQWSGNTIYF

D gene: TRBD1
clone size: NA
V gene: TRBV6-1
J gene: TRBJ2-7
CDR3 DNA: TGTGCCAGCAGCGTTAGCGGACAGGGAGGATACGAGCAGTACTTC
CDR3 protein: CASSVSGQGGYEQYF

D gene: NA
clone size: many
V gene: TRBV13
J gene: TRBJ2-2
CDR3 DNA: TGTGCCAGCAGCTTCAGATCGAACACCGGGGAGCTGTTTTTT
CDR3 protein: CASSFRSNTGELFF

D gene: NA
clone size: medium-sized
V gene: TRBV11-3
J gene: TRBJ2-2
CDR3 DNA: TGTGCCAGCAGCTTAGCCAGAACCGGGGAGCTGTTTTTT
CDR3 protein: CASSLARTGELFF

D gene: NA
clone size: NA
V gene: TRBV7-9
J gene: TRBJ2-5
CDR3 DNA: TGTGCCAGCAGCATGACGCGGGACCTCTCCGGGGAGACCCAGTACTTC
CDR3 protein: CASSMTRDLSGETQYF

D gene: NA
clone size: few
V gene: TRBV27
J gene: TRBJ2-7
CDR3 DNA: TGTGCCAGCAGTAACAGTGCCTACGAGCAGTACTTC
CDR3 protein: CASSNSAYEQYF

D gene: NA
clone size: many
V gene: TRBV29-1
J gene: TRBJ2-5
CDR3 DNA: TGCAGCGCTAAGGGACGACTAGTTGGGACCCAGTACTTC
CDR3 protein: CSAKGRLVGTQYF

D gene: TRBD1
clone size: many
V gene: TRBV12-3/TRBV12-4
J gene: TRBJ1-5
CDR3 DNA: TGTGCCAGCAGCTGGGGACAGGGAAATCAGCCCCAGCATTTT
CDR3 protein: CASSWGQGNQPQHF

D gene: NA
clone size: many
V gene: TRBV4-3
J gene: TRBJ1-2
CDR3 DNA: TGCGCCAGCTCCCAAAAGCTGAGGAGCCTCTATGGCTACACCTTC
CDR3 protein: CASSQKLRSLYGYTF

D gene: NA
clone size: many
V gene: TRBV12-2
J gene: TRBJ2-1
CDR3 DNA: TGTGCAAGTCGCTTAGAACTAGCGGGAGGGCACAATGAGCAGTTCTTC
CDR3 protein: CASRLELAGGHNEQFF

D gene: NA
clone size: many
V gene: TRBV2
J gene: TRBJ2-1
CDR3 DNA: TGTGCCAGCAGTTTCGGGAGCTCCTACAATGAGCAGTTCTTC
CDR3 protein: CASSFGSSYNEQFF

D gene: NA
clone size: many
V gene: TRBV24-1
J gene: TRBJ2-3
CDR3 DNA: TGTGCCACCAGTGTGACGGGAAGCACAGATACGCAGTATTTT
CDR3 protein: CATSVTGSTDTQYF

D gene: NA
clone size: many
V gene: TRBV19
J gene: TRBJ1-2
CDR3 DNA: TGTGCCAGTAGTAAGCAGGGAAACTATGGCTACACCTTC
CDR3 protein: CASSKQGNYGYTF

D gene: TRBD1
clone size: few
V gene: TRBV9
J gene: TRBJ2-3
CDR3 DNA: TGTGCCAGCAGCGTATTGCAGGGGGCTAGCACAGATACGCAGTATTTT
CDR3 protein: CASSVLQGASTDTQYF

D gene: NA
clone size: NA
V gene: TRBV20-1
J gene: TRBJ1-2
CDR3 DNA: TGCAGTGTCCAGGACAGCGCAGGGGACTATGGCTACACCTTC
CDR3 protein: CSVQDSAGDYGYTF

D gene: NA
clone size: few
V gene: TRBV7-8
J gene: TRBJ2-4
CDR3 DNA: TGTGCCAGCAGCTTAGGTCGGCCGGAGGTGAACATTCAGTACTTC
CDR3 protein: CASSLGRPEVNIQYF

D gene: NA
clone size: many
V gene: TRBV6-1
J gene: TRBJ1-4
CDR3 DNA: TGTGCCAGCAGCCATAGCGGGACTAATGAAAAACTGTTTTTT
CDR3 protein: CASSHSGTNEKLFF

D gene: NA
clone size: many
V gene: TRBV12-3/TRBV12-4
J gene: TRBJ2-5
CDR3 DNA: TGTGCCAGCAGTTTATTCATTGGGGAGACCCAGTACTTC
CDR3 protein: CASSLFIGETQYF

D gene: NA
clone size: few
V gene: TRBV6-2/TRBV6-3
J gene: TRBJ2-1
CDR3 DNA: TGTGCCGCCGGGACTTCGGTTAGCAATGAGCAGTTCTTC
CDR3 protein: CAAGTSVSNEQFF

D gene: NA
clone size: NA
V gene: TRBV29-1
J gene: TRBJ2-7
CDR3 DNA: TGCAGCGCGACGGACATTGGCTCCTACGAGCAGTACTTC
CDR3 protein: CSATDIGSYEQYF

D gene: TRBD1
clone size: many
V gene: TRBV29-1
J gene: TRBJ1-2
CDR3 DNA: TGCAGCGTTGAATACATTCCGGGACAGGGCTTCTATGGCTACACCTTC
CDR3 protein: CSVEYIPGQGFYGYTF

D gene: NA
clone size: many
V gene: TRBV6-7
J gene: TRBJ1-4
CDR3 DNA: TGTGCCAGCAGTCCCGCAGGGGCGGCTAATGAAAAACTGTTTTTT
CDR3 protein: CASSPAGAANEKLFF